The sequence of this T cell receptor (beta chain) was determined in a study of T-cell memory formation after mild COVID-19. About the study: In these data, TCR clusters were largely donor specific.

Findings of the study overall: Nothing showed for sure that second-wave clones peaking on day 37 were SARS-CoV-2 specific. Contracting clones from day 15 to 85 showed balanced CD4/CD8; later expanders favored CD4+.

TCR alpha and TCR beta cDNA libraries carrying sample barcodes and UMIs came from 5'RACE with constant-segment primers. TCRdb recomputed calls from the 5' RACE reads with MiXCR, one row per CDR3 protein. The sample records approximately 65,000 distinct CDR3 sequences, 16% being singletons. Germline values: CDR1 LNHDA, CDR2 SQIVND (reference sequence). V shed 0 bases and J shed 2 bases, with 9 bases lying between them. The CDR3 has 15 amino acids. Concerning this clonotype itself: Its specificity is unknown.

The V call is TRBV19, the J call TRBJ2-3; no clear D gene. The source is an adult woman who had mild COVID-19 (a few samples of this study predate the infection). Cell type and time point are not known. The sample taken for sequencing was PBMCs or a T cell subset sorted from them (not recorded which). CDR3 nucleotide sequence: TGTGCCAGTAGTATAGATGCCGACATCACAGATACGCAGTATTTT. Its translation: CASSIDADITDTQYF.